The clone carrying this T cell receptor beta chain was seen many times. Its specificity is unknown. V was trimmed by 8 bases and J by 2 bases, leaving 20 bases between them. This CDR3 has 15 residues. Germline V gene lookup returns CDR1 SQVTM and CDR2 ANQGSEA. The record originates from a study of molecular identifiers for immune sequencing clone quantification. Across the whole study: In replicates, the authors split RNA from roughly 20,000 or 100,000 naive CD8 cells five ways and sequenced four.

Study results and limitations: Under 1% of molecules in naive cells, but over 98% of effector molecules, belonged to clones above 20 RNA copies.

TCRdb passed the PCR reads through MiXCR, listing each CDR3 protein once. The profile shows about 39,000 distinct CDR3 sequences, approximately 17% of them singletons. Material: naive CD8+ T cells from blood, with Jurkat cell RNA spiked in. The subset: FACS-sorted CD8+CD4-CCR7+CD45RA+ naive T cells. This sequence joins TRBV29-1 and TRBJ2-3; D not certain. This receptor was identified in a human donor in good health. Some libraries in this study had Jurkat cell RNA spiked in. CDR3: CSPRRQKPYTDTQYF. Written as DNA, the CDR3 is TGCAGCCCCCGGAGACAAAAACCTTACACAGATACGCAGTATTTT.